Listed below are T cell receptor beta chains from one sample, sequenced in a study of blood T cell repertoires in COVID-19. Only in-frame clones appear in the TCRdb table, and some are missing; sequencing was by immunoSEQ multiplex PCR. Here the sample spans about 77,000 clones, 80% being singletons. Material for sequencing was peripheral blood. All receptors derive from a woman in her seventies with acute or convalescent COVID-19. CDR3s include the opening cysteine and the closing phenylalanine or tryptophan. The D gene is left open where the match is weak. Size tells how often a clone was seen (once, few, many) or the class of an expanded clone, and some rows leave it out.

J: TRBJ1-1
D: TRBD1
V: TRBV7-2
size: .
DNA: TGTGCCAGCAGCTTACAGAGGAACAGGGGGGCTTTCTTT
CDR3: CASSLQRNRGAFF

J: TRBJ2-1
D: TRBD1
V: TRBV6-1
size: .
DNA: TGTGCCAGCAGTGAAGCGAAGGTTGTGGGACAGGGTTACAATGAGCAGTTCTTC
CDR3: CASSEAKVVGQGYNEQFF

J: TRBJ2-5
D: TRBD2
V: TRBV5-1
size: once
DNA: TGCGCCAGCAGCTTGGCCCCTTTAGCGGGGGGGCCTGAGACCCAGTACTTC
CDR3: CASSLAPLAGGPETQYF

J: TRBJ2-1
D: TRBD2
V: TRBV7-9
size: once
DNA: TGTGCCAGCAGCTTACGAGCGGGGGGGCTGAATGAGCAGTTCTTC
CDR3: CASSLRAGGLNEQFF

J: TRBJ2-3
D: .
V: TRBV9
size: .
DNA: TGTGCCAGCAGCGTAGCTCGAGATACGCAGTATTTT
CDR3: CASSVARDTQYF

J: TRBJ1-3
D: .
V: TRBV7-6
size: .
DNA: TGTGCCAGCAGCTTAGAAATCTTGGGGGGCTCTGGAAACACCATATATTTT
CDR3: CASSLEILGGSGNTIYF

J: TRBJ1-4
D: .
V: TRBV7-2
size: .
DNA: TGTGCCAGCAGCCTGGGGCTTTTGAGAGATGAAAAACTGTTTTTT
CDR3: CASSLGLLRDEKLFF

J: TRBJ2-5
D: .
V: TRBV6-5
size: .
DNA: TGTGCCAGCAGGGAGCAGTTTTTTGGGCAAGAGACCCAGTACTTC
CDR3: CASREQFFGQETQYF

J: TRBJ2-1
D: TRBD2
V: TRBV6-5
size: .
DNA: TGTGCCAGCAGCCTCGTTTTAGCGGGGTTCAATGAGCAGTTCTTC
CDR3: CASSLVLAGFNEQFF

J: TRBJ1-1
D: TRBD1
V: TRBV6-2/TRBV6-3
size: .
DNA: TGTGCCAGCAGTCCACCGTCCGGACAGGGCCCTCTGAAGCTGTTCTTT
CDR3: CASSPPSGQGPLKLFF

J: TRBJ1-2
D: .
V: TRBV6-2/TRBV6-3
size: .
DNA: TGTGCCAGCAGTTACAGCGCATATGAGAATGGCTACACCTTC
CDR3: CASSYSAYENGYTF

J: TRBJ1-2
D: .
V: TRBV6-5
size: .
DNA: TGTGCCAGCACCCCCAGCGGGCATTTTCCCTATGGCTACACCTTC
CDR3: CASTPSGHFPYGYTF

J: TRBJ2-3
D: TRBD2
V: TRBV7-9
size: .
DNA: TGTGCCAGCAGCATAGCGGGGGGGAGGGTGGATACGCAGTATTTT
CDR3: CASSIAGGRVDTQYF

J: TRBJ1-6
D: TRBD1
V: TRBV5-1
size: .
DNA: TGCGCCAGCGCGGTTTGGGGACAGGGAGATTCACCCCTCCACTTT
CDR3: CASAVWGQGDSPLHF

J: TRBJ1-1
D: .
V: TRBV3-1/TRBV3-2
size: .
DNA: TGTGCCAGCAGCCAAGAACAGGGCCTTGAAGCTTTCTTT
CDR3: CASSQEQGLEAFF

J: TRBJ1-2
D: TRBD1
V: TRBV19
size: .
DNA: TGTGCCAGTAGTCCGTGGGACAGGGCCTATGGCTACACCTTC
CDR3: CASSPWDRAYGYTF

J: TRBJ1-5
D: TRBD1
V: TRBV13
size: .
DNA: TGTGCCAGCAGCTTAGTGACAGGGGGCTCGAAACAGCCCCAGCATTTT
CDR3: CASSLVTGGSKQPQHF

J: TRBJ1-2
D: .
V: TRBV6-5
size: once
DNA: TGTGCCAGCGGCGGGCCGGGACTAAGCTATGGCTACACCTTC
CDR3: CASGGPGLSYGYTF

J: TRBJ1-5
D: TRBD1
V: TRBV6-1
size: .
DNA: TGTGCCAGCAGTGACAGGGGGTTGGTTCAGCCCCAGCATTTT
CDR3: CASSDRGLVQPQHF

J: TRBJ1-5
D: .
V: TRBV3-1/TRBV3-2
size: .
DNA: TGTGCCAGCAGCCCCACGGGGGGATGGGGTCAGCCCCAGCATTTT
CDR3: CASSPTGGWGQPQHF

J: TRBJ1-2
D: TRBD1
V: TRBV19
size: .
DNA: TGTGCCAGTAGGGGCAGGGGGATTTTCGATGGCTACACCTTC
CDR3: CASRGRGIFDGYTF

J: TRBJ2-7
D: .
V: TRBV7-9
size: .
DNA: TGTGCCAGCAGCCCTGGGGGCCTAGCTCCCTACGAGCAGTACTTC
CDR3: CASSPGGLAPYEQYF

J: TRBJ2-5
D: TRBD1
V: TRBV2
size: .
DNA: TGTGCCAGCAAAGAAGCCACTAGGACAGGGGGCAGAGAGACCCAGTACTTC
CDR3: CASKEATRTGGRETQYF

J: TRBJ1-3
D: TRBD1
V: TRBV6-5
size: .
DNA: TGTGCCAGCAGTTACTCGCAAGGGACAGCCCCTGACACCATATATTTT
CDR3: CASSYSQGTAPDTIYF

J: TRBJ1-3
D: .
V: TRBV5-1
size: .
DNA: TGCGCCAGCAGCTTGGGACGAGGAGGAAACACCATATATTTT
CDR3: CASSLGRGGNTIYF

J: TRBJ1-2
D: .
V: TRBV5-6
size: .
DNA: TGTGCCAGCAGCTTGGGCGGGTGGGGAACTAGGGTCTATGGCTACACCTTC
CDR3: CASSLGGWGTRVYGYTF